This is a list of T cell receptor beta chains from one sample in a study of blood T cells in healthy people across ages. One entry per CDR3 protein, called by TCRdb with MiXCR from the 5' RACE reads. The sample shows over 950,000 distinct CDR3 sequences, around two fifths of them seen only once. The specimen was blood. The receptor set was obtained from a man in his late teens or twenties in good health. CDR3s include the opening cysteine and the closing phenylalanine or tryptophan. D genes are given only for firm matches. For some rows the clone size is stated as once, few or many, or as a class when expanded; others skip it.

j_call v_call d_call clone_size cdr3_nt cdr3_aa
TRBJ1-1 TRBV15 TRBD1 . TGTGCCACCAGCGGGAGAATTGGACAGGGGGCCACTGAAGCTTTCTTT CATSGRIGQGATEAFF
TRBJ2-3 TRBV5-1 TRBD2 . TGCGCCAGCAGCTTGGGGGCTAGCGGCCCAGATACGCAGTATTTT CASSLGASGPDTQYF
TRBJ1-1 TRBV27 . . TGTGCCAGCAGTTTAACTACTTGGAGGGGCAGCGGAACTGAAGCTTTCTTT CASSLTTWRGSGTEAFF
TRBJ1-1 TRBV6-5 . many TGTGCCAGCAGGGGAGTCGGGAACACTGAAGCTTTCTTT CASRGVGNTEAFF
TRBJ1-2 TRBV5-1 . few TGCGCCAGCAGCTTGAACGGAGACTATGGCTACACCTTC CASSLNGDYGYTF
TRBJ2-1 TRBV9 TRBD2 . TGTGCCAGCAGCCTTAGCGGGGGGGTTGGGAATGAGCAGTTCTTC CASSLSGGVGNEQFF
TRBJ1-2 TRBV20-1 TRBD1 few TGCAGTGCTAGCTCGGGACAGAGCTATGGCTACACCTTC CSASSGQSYGYTF
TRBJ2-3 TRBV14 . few TGTGCCAGCAGCCCGACAGGAACTTTCACAGATACGCAGTATTTT CASSPTGTFTDTQYF
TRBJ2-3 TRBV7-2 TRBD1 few TGTGCCAGCACCGCACAGGGACAGAATACAGATACGCAGTATTTT CASTAQGQNTDTQYF
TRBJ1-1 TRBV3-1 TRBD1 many TGTGCCAGCAGCCGCCGACAGGGAAGGAAAGCTTTCTTT CASSRRQGRKAFF
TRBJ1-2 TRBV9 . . TGTGCCAGCAGCGTAGGGTCGGCAGGCAATTCCCCCTATGGCTACACCTTC CASSVGSAGNSPYGYTF
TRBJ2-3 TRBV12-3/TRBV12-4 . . TGTGCCAGCAGTTGGAGTCCTCAGGGCGCAGATACGCAGTATTTT CASSWSPQGADTQYF
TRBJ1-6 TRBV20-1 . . TGCAGTGCTAGCTTGGCACCCGAGTATAATTCACCCCTCCACTTT CSASLAPEYNSPLHF
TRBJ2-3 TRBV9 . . TGTGCCGGCAGCGTATCGACAAGCACTCAGATTCGCACAGATACGCAGTATTTT CAGSVSTSTQIRTDTQYF
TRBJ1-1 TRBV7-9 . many TGTGCCAGCAGTTTAGACAGTGTGAACACTGAAGCTTTCTTT CASSLDSVNTEAFF
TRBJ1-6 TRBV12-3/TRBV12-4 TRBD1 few TGTGCCAGCAGTCGGACAGGGGGGCTGTCACCCCTCCACTTT CASSRTGGLSPLHF
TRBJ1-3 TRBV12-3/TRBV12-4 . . TGTGCCAGCAGTTTAACAGACGAATACTCTGGAAACACCATATATTTT CASSLTDEYSGNTIYF
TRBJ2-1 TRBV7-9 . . TGTGCCAGCAGCTTAGAGGACCCAAGCTCGCGCGCGAGCTCCTACAATGAGCAGTTCTTC CASSLEDPSSRASSYNEQFF
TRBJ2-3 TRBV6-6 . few TGTGCCAGCAGTTTCGCGATTCGCCGGGGCACAGATACGCAGTATTTT CASSFAIRRGTDTQYF
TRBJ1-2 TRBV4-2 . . TGTGCCAGCAGCCATGATCAGAGCTATGGCTACACCTTC CASSHDQSYGYTF
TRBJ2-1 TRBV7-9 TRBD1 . TGTGCCAGCAGCTTAGTAGTTGGACAGGGGGAATTGGATGAGAAGTTCTTC CASSLVVGQGELDEKFF
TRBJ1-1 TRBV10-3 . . TGTGCCATCAGTCAAGGACAGCCGAACACTGAAGCTTTCTTT CAISQGQPNTEAFF
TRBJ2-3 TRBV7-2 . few TGTGCCAGCAGCTTTTGGGGCCTTCGCACAGATACGCAGTATTTT CASSFWGLRTDTQYF
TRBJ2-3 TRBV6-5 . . TGTGCCAGCAGTTGGGAGCCCATCGCAGATACGCAGTATTTT CASSWEPIADTQYF
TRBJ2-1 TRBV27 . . TGTGCCAGCAGTTTTCTAGGGATGGACAATGAGCAGTTCTTC CASSFLGMDNEQFF
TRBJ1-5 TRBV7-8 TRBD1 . TGTGCCAGCAGCCGCCTAACCGGGACAGCAAGGGTCAATCAGCCCCAGCATTTT CASSRLTGTARVNQPQHF
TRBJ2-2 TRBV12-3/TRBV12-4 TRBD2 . TGTGCCAGCAGACCCCGCGGGGGGCGCACAAGGGAGCTGTTTTTT CASRPRGGRTRELFF
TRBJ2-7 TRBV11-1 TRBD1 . TGTGCCAGCAGCTTTATCGGGACAGCCCTCTCCTACGAGCAGTACTTC CASSFIGTALSYEQYF
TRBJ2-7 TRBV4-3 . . TGCGCCAGCAGCACCCGACTAGGGAACACCGGGGGAGACGAGCAGTACTTC CASSTRLGNTGGDEQYF
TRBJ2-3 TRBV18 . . TGTGCCAGCTCACCACGGGGGGGCGCAGAAGATACGCAGTATTTT CASSPRGGAEDTQYF
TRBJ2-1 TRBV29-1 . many TGCAGCGTTTCTACAGGGATGGGCTCCTACAATGAGCAGTTCTTC CSVSTGMGSYNEQFF
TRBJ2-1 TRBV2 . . TGTGCCACCAAGAGGGGGATGGGGGGGCACAATGAGCAGTTCTTC CATKRGMGGHNEQFF
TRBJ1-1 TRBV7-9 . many TGTGCCAGCAGCTTAAGGGGCCCTGAAGCTTTCTTT CASSLRGPEAFF
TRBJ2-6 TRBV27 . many TGTGCCAGCAGTTCCTTCTCTGGGGCCAACGTCCTGACTTTC CASSSFSGANVLTF
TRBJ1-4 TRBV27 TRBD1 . TGTGCCAGCAGTAGGACAGGGGCAAGGAAGCTGTTTTTT CASSRTGARKLFF
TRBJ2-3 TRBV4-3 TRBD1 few TGCGCCAGCAGCCAAGAAAAGACAGGGGATGCAGATACGCAGTATTTT CASSQEKTGDADTQYF
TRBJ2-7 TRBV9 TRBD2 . TGTGCCAGCAGCGAAGCAGCGGGGGGGAGCCCCTACGAGCAGTACTTC CASSEAAGGSPYEQYF
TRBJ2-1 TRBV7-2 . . TGTGCCAGCAGCGGGGTCATTGAGCAGTTCTTC CASSGVIEQFF
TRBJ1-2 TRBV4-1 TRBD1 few TGCGCCAGCAGCCAACCGCGGGACAGGGTAATAGCGCGATCTGGCTACACCTTC CASSQPRDRVIARSGYTF
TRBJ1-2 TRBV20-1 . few TGCAGTGCTAATCGGGTCGCGGCAGGCCATACTCGTAACTATGGCTACACCTTC CSANRVAAGHTRNYGYTF
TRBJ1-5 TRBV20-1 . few TGCAGTGCTAGAGTACCCTGGGGGAATCAGCCCCAGCATTTT CSARVPWGNQPQHF
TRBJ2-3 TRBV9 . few TGTGCCAGCAGCTCCATGGGGCAGAGCACAGATACGCAGTATTTT CASSSMGQSTDTQYF
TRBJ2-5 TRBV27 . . TGTGCCAGCAGTTCGTCGGACAGACTATACAATGAGCAGTACTTC CASSSSDRLYNEQYF
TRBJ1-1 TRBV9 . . TGTGCCAGCAGCGTAGGCGGGACGGGTATGAACACTGAAGCTTTCTTT CASSVGGTGMNTEAFF
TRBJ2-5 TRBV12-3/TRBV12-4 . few TGTGCCAGCAGTGCCAGTAGGGCCGGGTCCCAGTACTTC CASSASRAGSQYF
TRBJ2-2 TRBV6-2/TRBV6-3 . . TGTGCCAGCAGACTACCCGTAGCCAACACCGGGGAGCTGTTTTTT CASRLPVANTGELFF
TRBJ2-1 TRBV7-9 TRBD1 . TGTGCCAGCAGCTCGGGACAGGGGGCAAGGAATGAGCAGTTCTTC CASSSGQGARNEQFF
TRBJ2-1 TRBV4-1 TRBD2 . TGCGCCAGCAGCCAAGAGATAGCGGGGGGCTCCAATGAGCAGTTCTTC CASSQEIAGGSNEQFF
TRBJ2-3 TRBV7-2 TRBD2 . TGTGCCAGCGCCCGACTAGCGGAACACACAGATACGCAGTATTTT CASARLAEHTDTQYF
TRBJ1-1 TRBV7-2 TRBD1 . TGTGCCAGCCTCAGGGACAGGATGAACACTGAAGCTTTCTTT CASLRDRMNTEAFF
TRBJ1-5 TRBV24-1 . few TGTGCCACCAGTGATTTGGGAAGGGGAAGGTGTTATAGCAATCAGCCCCAGCATTTT CATSDLGRGRCYSNQPQHF
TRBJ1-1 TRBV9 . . TGTGCCAGCAGCGTAGGTTTGGGGGTCACTGAAGCTTTCTTT CASSVGLGVTEAFF
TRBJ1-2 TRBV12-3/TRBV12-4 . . TGTGCCAGCAGTTTAGCCCATCCGGGCCCCTATGGCTACACCTTC CASSLAHPGPYGYTF
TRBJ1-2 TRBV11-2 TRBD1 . TGTGCCAGCAGCGTAACATCAGGGGGCAATCCGAACTATGGCTACACCTTC CASSVTSGGNPNYGYTF
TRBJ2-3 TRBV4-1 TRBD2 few TGCGCCAGCAGCCAAGAACTACTAGCGGCCACAGATACGCAGTATTTT CASSQELLAATDTQYF
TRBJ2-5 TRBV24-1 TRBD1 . TGTGCCACCAGTGATTCGGACAGGGGTAATGAGCAGTACTTC CATSDSDRGNEQYF
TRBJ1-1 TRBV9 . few TGTGCCAGCAGCGTAGATAGGAAAAACACTGAAGCTTTCTTT CASSVDRKNTEAFF